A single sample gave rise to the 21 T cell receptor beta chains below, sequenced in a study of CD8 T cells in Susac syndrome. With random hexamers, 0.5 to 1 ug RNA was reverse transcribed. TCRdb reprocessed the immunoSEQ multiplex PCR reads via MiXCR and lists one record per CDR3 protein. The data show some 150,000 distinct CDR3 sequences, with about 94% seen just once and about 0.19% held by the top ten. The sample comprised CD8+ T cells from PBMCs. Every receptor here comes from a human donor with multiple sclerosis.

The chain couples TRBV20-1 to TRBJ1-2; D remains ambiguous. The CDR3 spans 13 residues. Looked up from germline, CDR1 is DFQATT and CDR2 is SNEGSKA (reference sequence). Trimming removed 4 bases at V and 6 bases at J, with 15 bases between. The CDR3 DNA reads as TGCAGTGCTACCCCACTTCGATGGGATGGCTACACCTTC. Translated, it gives CSATPLRWDGYTF.

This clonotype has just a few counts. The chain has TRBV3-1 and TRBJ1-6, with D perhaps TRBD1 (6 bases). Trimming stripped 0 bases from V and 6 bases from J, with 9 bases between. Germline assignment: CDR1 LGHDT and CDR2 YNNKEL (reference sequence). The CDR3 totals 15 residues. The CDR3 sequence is CASSQDRQVNSPLHF. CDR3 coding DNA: TGTGCCAGCAGCCAAGATCGACAGGTTAATTCACCCCTCCACTTT. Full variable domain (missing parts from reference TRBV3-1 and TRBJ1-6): DTAVSQTPKYLVTQMGNDKSIKCEQNLGHDTMYWYKQDSKKFLKIMFSYNNKELIINETVPNRFSPKSPDKAHLNLHINSLELGDSAVYFCASSQDRQVNSPLHFGNGTRLTVT.

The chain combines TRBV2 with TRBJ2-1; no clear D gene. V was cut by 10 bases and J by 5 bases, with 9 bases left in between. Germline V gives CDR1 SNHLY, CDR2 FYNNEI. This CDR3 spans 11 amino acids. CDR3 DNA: TGTGCCACTCCTACAGACAATGAGCAGTTCTTC. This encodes CATPTDNEQFF.

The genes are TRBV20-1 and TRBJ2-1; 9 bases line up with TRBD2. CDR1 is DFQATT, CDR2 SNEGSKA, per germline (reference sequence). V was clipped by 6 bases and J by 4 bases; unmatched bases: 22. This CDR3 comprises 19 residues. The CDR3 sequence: CSASSSLAGSIQPYNEQFF. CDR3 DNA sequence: TGCAGTGCGAGCAGTAGCCTAGCGGGGAGTATCCAACCGTACAATGAGCAGTTCTTC.

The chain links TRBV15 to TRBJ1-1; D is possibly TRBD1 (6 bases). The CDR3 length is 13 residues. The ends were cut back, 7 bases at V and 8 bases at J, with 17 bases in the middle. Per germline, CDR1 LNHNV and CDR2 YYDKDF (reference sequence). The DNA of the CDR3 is TGTGCCACCAACCCAACCGCCGGGACAGAAGCTTTCTTT. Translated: CATNPTAGTEAFF.

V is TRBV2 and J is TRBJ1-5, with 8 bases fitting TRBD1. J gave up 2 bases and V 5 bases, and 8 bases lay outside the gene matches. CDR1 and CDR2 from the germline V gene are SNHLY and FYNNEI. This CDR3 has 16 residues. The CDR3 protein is CASSPRQGRGNQPQHF. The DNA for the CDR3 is TGTGCCAGCAGTCCCAGACAGGGGAGGGGCAATCAGCCCCAGCATTTT.

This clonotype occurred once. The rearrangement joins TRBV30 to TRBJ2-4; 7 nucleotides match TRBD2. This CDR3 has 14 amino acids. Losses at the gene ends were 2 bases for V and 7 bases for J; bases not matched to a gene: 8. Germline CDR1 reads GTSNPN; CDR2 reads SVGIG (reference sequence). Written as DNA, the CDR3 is TGTGCCTGGAGTAGCGGGGCGGGGGAGAACATTCAGTACTTC. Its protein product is CAWSSGAGENIQYF.

As DNA, the CDR3 is TGTGCCAGCAGTCCCCCCCATAGCAATCAGCCCCAGCATTTT. This gives the protein CASSPPHSNQPQHF. This sequence joins TRBV27 and TRBJ1-5; no firm D call. V was cut by 5 bases and J by 0 bases, with 8 bases left in between. In germline, CDR1 is MNHEY, CDR2 SMNVEV (reference sequence). The CDR3 sequence is 14 residues long.

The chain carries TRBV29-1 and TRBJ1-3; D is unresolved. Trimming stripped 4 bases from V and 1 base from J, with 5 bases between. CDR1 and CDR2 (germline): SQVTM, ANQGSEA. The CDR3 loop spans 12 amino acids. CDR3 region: CSVGGSGNTIYF. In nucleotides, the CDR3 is TGCAGCGTTGGGGGATCTGGAAACACCATATATTTT.

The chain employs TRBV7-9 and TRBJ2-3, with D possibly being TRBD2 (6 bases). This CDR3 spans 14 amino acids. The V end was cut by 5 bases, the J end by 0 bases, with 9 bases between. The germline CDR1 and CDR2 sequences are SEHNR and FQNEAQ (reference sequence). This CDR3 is CASSRGASTDTQYF. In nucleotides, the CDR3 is TGTGCCAGCAGCCGCGGGGCTAGCACAGATACGCAGTATTTT.

DNA of the CDR3: TGTGCCATCATGTGGGGTAATACGCAGTATTTT. Residues: CAIMWGNTQYF. This chain uses TRBV6-6 with TRBJ2-3; unclear D gene. This CDR3 spans 11 amino acids. The V and J ends lost 10 bases and 7 bases respectively, with 12 bases between them. CDR1 is MNHNY and CDR2 is SVGAGI in the germline V gene (reference sequence).

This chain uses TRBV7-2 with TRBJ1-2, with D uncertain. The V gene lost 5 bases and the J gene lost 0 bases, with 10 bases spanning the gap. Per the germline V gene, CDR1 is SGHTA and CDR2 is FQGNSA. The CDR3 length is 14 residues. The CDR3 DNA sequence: TGTGCCAGCAGCCGCCTCGGGCCTAACTATGGCTACACCTTC. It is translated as CASSRLGPNYGYTF.

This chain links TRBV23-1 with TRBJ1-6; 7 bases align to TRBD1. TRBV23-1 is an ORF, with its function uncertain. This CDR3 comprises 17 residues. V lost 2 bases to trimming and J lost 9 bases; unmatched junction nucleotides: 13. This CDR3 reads CASSQRQQGDVSSPLHF. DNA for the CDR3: TGCGCCAGCAGTCAACGTCAGCAGGGGGATGTTAGTTCACCCCTCCACTTT.

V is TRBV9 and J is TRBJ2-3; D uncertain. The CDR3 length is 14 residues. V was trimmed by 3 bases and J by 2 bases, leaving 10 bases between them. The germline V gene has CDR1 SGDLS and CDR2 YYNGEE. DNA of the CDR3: TGTGCCAGCAGCGGAGCGAGTAACACAGATACGCAGTATTTT. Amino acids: CASSGASNTDTQYF.

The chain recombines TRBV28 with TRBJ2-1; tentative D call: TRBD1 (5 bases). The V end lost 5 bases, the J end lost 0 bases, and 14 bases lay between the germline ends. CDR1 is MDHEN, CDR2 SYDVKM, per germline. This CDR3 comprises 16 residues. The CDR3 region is CASSPKRGPSYNEQFF. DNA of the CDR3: TGTGCCAGCAGTCCCAAAAGGGGTCCCTCCTACAATGAGCAGTTCTTC.

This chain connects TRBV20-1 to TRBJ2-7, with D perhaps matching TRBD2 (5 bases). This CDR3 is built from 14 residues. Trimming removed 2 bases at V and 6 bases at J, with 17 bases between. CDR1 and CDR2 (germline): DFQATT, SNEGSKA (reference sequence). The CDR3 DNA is TGCAGTGCTAGAATGCGCGGGTATGTTCTCGAGCAGTACTTC. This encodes CSARMRGYVLEQYF.

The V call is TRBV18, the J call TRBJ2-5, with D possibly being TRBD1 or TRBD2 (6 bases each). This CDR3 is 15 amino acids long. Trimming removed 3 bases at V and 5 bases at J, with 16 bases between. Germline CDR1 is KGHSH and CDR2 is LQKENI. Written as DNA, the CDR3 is TGTGCCAGCTCACCCTCTCCGGGGGCCCGGGAGACCCAGTACTTC. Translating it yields CASSPSPGARETQYF.

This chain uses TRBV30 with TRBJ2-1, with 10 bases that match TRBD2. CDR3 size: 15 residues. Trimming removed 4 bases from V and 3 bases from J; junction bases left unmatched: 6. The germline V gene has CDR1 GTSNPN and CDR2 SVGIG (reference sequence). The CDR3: CAWTLAGADYNEQFF. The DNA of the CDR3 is TGTGCCTGGACCCTAGCGGGGGCCGACTACAATGAGCAGTTCTTC.

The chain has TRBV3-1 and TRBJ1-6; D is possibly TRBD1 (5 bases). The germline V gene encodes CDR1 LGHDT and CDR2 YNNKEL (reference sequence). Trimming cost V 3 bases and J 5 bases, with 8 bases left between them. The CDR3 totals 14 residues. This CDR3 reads CASSQGRDNSPLHF. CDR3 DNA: TGTGCCAGCAGCCAGGGCAGGGATAATTCACCCCTCCACTTT.

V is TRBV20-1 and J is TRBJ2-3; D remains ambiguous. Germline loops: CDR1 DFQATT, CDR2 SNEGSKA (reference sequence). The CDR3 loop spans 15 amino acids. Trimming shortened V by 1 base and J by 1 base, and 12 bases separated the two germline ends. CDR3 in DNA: TGCAGTGCTAGAGTGCCAGTTATGCGCACAGATACGCAGTATTTT. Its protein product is CSARVPVMRTDTQYF.

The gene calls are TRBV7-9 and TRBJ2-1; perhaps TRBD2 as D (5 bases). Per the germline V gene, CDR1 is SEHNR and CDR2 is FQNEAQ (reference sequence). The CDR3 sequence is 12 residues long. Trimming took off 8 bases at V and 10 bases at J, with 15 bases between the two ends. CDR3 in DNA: TGTGCCAGCTCTAGAGGAGGAACAGAGCAGTTCTTC. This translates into CASSRGGTEQFF. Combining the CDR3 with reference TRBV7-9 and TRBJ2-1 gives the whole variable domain DTGVSQNPRHKITKRGQNVTFRCDPISEHNRLYWYRQTLGQGPEFLTYFQNEAQLEKSRLLSDRFSAERPKGSFSTLEIQRTEQGDSAMYLCASSRGGTEQFFGPGTRLTVL.